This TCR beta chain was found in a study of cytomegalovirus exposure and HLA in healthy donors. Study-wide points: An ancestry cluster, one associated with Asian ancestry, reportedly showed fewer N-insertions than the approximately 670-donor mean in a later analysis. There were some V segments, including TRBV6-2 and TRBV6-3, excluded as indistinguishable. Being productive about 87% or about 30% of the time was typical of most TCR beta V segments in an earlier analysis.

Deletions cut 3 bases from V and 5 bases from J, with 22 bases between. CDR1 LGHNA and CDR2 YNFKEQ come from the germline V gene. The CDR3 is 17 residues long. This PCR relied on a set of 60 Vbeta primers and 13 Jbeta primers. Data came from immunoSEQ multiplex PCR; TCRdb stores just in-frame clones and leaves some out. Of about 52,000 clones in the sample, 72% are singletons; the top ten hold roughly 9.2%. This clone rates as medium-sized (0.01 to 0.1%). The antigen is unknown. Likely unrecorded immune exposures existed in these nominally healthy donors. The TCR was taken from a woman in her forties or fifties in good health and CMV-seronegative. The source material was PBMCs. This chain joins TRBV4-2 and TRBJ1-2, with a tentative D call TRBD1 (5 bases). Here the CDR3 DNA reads TGTGCCAGCAGCCACGAGATTAACATACAGGAACTATATGGCTACACCTTC. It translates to CASSHEINIQELYGYTF.